The T cell receptor (beta chain) described here comes from a study of T cells in localized non-small cell lung cancer. Whole-study findings and limits: As only one tumor region underwent sequencing, heterogeneity remains possible. Of the tissues analyzed, uninvolved adjacent lung showed maximal T cell clonality, greater than tumor. Appearance in adjacent lung was seen for a median 57 of the top 100 tumor clones. Longer survival (overall) was linked to higher T cell density in blood.

With respect to this clone: Its antigen is unknown.

Produced via immunoSEQ multiplex PCR; TCRdb's table is partial and in-frame only. The repertoire holds some 25,000 clones, with around 90% as singletons. Germline loops: CDR1 MNHEY, CDR2 SMNVEV (reference sequence). V was cut by 4 bases and J by 7 bases, with 14 bases left in between. The CDR3 runs 15 residues. The V call is TRBV27, the J call TRBJ1-6; no reliable D call. This material consisted of peripheral blood, taken before any cancer treatment. The receptor comes from a man between 40 and 69 years old with stage III squamous cell lung carcinoma. The CDR3 spells CASSSNWVGNSPLHF. CDR3 bases: TGTGCCAGCAGTTCGAATTGGGTTGGGAATTCACCCCTCCACTTT.